This TCR beta chain was sequenced during a study of blood T cell repertoires in COVID-19. Study in general: Specimens from acute and convalescent COVID-19 originated in the United States, Italy and Spain. Sample material is recorded as cDNA or gDNA derived from T cells, B-cell-depleted T cells, or PBMCs.

As handled by the study authors: Reference gene primer amplification gave estimated nucleated cell counts. Measured with immunoSEQ multiplex PCR; TCRdb has only the in-frame clones, and not every one. That table furnishes V, J and clone size, whereas the DNA furnished D and trimming. The data contain more than 90,000 clones, around 83% of them singletons. Germline V lookup: CDR1 LNHNV, CDR2 YYDKDF (reference sequence). The V gene lost 5 bases and the J gene lost 0 bases, with 14 bases spanning the gap. The CDR3 is 16 amino acids. The TCR sequence derives from a man between 65 and 85 years old with acute or convalescent COVID-19. The chain combines TRBV15 with TRBJ1-3, with D possibly being TRBD1 (5 bases). Input material: peripheral blood. The CDR3 DNA is TGTGCCACCAGCCCCCCGGGGGGATTCTCTGGAAACACCATATATTTT. Its translation is CATSPPGGFSGNTIYF.